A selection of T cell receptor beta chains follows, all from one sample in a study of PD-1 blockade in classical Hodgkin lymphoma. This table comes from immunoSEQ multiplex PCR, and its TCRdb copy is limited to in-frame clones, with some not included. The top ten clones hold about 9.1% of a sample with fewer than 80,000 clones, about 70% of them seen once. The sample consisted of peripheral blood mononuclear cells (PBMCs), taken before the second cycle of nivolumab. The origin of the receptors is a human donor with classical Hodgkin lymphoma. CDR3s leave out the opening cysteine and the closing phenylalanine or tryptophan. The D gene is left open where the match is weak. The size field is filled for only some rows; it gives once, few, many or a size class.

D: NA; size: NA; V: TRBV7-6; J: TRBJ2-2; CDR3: ASSYSDTGELF
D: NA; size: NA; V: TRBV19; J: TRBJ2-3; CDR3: ASSIVPGTQY
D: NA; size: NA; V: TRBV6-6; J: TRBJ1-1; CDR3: ASTSDTEAF
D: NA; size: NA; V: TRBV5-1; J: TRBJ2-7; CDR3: ASSLGGASYEQY
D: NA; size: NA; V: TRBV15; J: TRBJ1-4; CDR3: ATSRGWGGRDEKLF
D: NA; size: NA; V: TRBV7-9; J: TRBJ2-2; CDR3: ASSLAGGHTGELF
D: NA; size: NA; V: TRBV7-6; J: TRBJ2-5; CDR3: ASSFGQIYQETQY
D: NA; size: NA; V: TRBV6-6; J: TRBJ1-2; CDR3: ASSPRGATYGYT
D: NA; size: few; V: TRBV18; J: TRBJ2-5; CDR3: ASSPPNLGETQY
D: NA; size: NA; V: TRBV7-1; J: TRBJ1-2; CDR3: ASSLAQFPLYGYT
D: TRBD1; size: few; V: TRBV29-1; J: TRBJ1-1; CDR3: SVTRQGDTEAF
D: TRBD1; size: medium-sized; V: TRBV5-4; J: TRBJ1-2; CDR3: ASSLGWTGGASGYGYT
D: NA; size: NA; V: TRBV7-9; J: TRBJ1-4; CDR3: ASSAGTLSTNEKLF
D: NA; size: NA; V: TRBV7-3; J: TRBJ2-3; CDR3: ASSLWDSPDTQY
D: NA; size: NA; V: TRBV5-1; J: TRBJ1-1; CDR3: ASSLAFRASGTEAF
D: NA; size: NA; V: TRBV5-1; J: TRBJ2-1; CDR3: ASSRGGGNNEQF
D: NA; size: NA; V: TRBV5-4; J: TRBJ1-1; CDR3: ASSQDSRGAF
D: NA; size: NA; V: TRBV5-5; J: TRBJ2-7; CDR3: ASSFEGDSEQY
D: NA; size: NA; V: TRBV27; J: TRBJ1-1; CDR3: ASSSAEIHTEAF
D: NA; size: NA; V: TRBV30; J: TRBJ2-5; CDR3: AWGQGEETQY
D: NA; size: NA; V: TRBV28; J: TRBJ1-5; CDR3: ASDPSNQPQH
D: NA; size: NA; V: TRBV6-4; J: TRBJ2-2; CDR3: ASSEQGTGELF
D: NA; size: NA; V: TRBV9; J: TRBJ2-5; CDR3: ASSFGPERETQY
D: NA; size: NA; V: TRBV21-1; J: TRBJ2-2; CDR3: ASTPGTGEGTGELF
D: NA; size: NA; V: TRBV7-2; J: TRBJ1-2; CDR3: ASNAPTHYGYT
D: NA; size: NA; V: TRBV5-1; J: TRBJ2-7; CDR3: ASSIPDGDEQY
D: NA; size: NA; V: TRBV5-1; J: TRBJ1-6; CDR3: ASSGQGTSPLH
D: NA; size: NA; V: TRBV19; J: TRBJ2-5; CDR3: ASGNPGETQY
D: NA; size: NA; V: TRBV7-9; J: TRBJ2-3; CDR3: ASNPSGDTQY
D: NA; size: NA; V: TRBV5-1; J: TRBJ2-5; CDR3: ASSLGLDGTQY
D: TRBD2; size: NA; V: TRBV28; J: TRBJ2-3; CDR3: ASTPPASGGAADTQY
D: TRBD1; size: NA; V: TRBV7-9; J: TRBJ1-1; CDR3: ASSLAGSRGRWNTEAF
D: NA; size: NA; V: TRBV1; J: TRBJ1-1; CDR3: TSSQGGGEPTEAF
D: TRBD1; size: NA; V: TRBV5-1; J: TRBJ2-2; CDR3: ASSKTGDTTGELF
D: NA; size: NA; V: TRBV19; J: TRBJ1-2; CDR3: ASTGRTDGYT
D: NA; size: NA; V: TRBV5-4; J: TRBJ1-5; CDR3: ASSLRQDSNQPQH
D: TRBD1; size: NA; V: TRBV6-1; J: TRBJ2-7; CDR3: ASSLGTGGHEQY
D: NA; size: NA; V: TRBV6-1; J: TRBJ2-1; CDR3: ASSPRGLTYNEQF
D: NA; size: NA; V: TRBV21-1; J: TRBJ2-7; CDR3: ASNEGLAGVSYEQY
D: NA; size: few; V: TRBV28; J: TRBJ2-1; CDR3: ASSLRTASYNEQF
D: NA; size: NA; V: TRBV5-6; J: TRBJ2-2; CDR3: ASSLAVPNTGELF
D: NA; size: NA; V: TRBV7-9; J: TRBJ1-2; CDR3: ASSFDSYGYT
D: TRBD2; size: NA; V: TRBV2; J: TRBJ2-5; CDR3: ASSNGLVETQY
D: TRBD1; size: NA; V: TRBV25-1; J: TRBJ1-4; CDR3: ASIPPWDREDEKLF
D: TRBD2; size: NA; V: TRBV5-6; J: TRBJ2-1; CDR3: ASSQSPGLASYNEQF
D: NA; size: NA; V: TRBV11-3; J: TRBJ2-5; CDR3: ASSLGQSETQY
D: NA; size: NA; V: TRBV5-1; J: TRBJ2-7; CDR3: ASSLATRGPYEQY
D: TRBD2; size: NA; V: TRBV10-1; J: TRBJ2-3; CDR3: ATPGLGSSDTQY
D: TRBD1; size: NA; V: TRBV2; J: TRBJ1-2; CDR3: ASEDRVYPGYT
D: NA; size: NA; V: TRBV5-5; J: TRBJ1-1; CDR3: ASSLVAVNTEAF
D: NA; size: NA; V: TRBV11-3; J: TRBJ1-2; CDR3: ASSSPQPGLRGYT
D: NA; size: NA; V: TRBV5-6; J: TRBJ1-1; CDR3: ASSLTGSVTEAF
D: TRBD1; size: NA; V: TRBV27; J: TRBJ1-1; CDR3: ASSLMDRGEAF